This T cell receptor beta chain comes out of a study of cytomegalovirus exposure and HLA in healthy donors. For the study at large: Just over 80% of 398 genotyped donors fell in the Caucasian-associated ancestry cluster.

The V and J ends lost 2 bases and 5 bases, in that order; junction bases with no gene match: 5. This CDR3 contains 14 residues. Germline V gene lookup returns CDR1 SGHRS and CDR2 YFSETQ. Worth noting for this clone: Its antigen is unknown.

PCR was performed using 60 Vbeta and 13 Jbeta primers. Here immunoSEQ multiplex PCR was the method, and the copy in TCRdb shows in-frame clones only, minus some. The sample holds some 190,000 clones, about 90% seen once. Study observations and caveats: Immune exposure information available was restricted to CMV serostatus.

The sequenced material came from PBMCs. This chain connects TRBV5-1 to TRBJ2-5, with 8 bases identical to TRBD1. This TCR came from a boy aged 2 to 10 in good health and CMV-seronegative. CDR3 residues: CASSFQQGGETQYF. The CDR3 bases are TGCGCCAGCAGCTTTCAACAGGGGGGCGAGACCCAGTACTTC. The whole variable domain, filled in from reference TRBV5-1 and TRBJ2-5, reads KAGVTQTPRYLIKTRGQQVTLSCSPISGHRSVSWYQQTPGQGLQFLFEYFSETQRNKGNFPGRFSGRQFSNSRSEMNVSTLELGDSALYLCASSFQQGGETQYFGPGTRLLVL.